The following is a T cell receptor beta chain sequence with its context. Its specificity is unknown. V shed 6 bases, J shed 4 bases, and the junction held 9 bases outside the gene matches. The germline CDR1 and CDR2 sequences are SNHLY and FYNNEI. The CDR3 length is 16 residues. Each CDR3 protein gets one entry after TCRdb re-called the reads with MiXCR. The sample has 100,000 to 120,000 distinct CDR3 sequences; 30% to 35% are singletons. This specimen comes from a study of T cell repertoires in cytomegalovirus infection. Findings and caveats of the study: In two of eight donors, the top clonotype was HLA-C-restricted CMV-specific.

This chain connects TRBV2 to TRBJ1-2; 12 nucleotides line up with TRBD1. The material sequenced was CD8+ T cells from cultured PBMCs, taken from culture after CMV antigen stimulation. The TCR originated in a human donor in good health (CMV status not recorded). Some clones in this sample may be carry-over from other donors' samples. CDR3: CASRPGQGAFGYGYTF. The CDR3 DNA is TGTGCCAGCAGACCGGGACAGGGGGCCTTTGGCTATGGCTACACCTTC.